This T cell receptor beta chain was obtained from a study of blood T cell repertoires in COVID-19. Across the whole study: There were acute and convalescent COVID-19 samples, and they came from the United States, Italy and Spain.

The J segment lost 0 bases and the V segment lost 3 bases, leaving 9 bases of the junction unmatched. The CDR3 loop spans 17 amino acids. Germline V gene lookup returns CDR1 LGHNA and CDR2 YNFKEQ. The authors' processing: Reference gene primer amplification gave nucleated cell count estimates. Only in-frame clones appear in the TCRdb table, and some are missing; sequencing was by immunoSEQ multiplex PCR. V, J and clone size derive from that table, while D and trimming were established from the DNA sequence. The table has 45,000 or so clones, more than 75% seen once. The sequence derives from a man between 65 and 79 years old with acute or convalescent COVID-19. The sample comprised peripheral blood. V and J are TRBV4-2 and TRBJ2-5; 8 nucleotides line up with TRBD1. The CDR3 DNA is TGTGCCAGCAGCCAGGAAGGGACAGGAGCTAACCAAGAGACCCAGTACTTC. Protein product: CASSQEGTGANQETQYF.